The subject of this entry is one TCR beta chain. The antigen is undetermined. The junction departs from the called germline gene at one end, perhaps through a read error. Germline DNA was extracted too, while blood RNA derived from unsorted whole blood. This entry comes from a study of tumor-infiltrating lymphocytes in primary liver carcinoma. Study findings and constraints: Lesser overlap characterized tumor-adjacent and tumor-blood pairs relative to tumor region pairs.

The germline V gene has CDR1 LGHNA and CDR2 YSLEER. The CDR3 contains 14 residues. The authors made TCR beta cDNA from approximately 500 ng total RNA with a constant-region primer. Three nested multiplex PCR rounds of slightly modified ARM-PCR generated TCR beta libraries. The first two PCR rounds used TRBV1-TRBV30 forward primers with a C-beta reverse primer, roughly 11 cycles each. TCRdb redid the calling of the multiplex PCR reads with MiXCR, one entry per CDR3 protein. The table lists approximately 330,000 distinct CDR3 sequences, almost 65% of them singletons. The rearrangement joins TRBV4-3 to TRBJ2-1; the D is unclear. Material: peripheral blood. The sequence was collected from a man aged 35 to 55 with primary liver carcinoma and hepatitis B virus infection. The CDR3 reads CASSQTDGNNVQFF. CDR3 nucleotides: TGTGCCAGCAGCCAGACGGACGGTAACAATGTGCAGTTCTTC.